Listed here is a single TCR beta chain. The CDR3 contains 14 residues. Trimming pared 2 bases from V and 0 bases from J, leaving 8 bases between. The V gene's germline CDR1 is MNHEY and CDR2 SVGAGI. The sample belongs to a study of blood T cell repertoires in COVID-19. Study-level information: COVID-19 samples from acute and convalescent phases originated in the United States, Italy and Spain. Sources were T cells, B-cell-depleted T cells, or PBMCs; the material itself was cDNA or gDNA.

Source study methods: Quantification of nucleated cells was approximated via reference gene primer amplification. Profiling relied on immunoSEQ multiplex PCR, and the TCRdb table lists in-frame clones only, not all of them. That table furnishes V, J and clone size, whereas the DNA furnished D and trimming. The sample lists a few hundred thousand clones, around 89% occurring once. The chain combines TRBV6-5 with TRBJ2-7; TRBD1 might be the D (6 bases). Sequenced: peripheral blood. This clonotype was sampled from a man aged 25-45 years with acute or convalescent COVID-19. This chain's CDR3 is CASSYQGTSYEQYF. In DNA, the CDR3 is TGTGCCAGCAGTTACCAGGGGACCTCCTACGAGCAGTACTTC.